This T cell receptor beta chain stems from a study of blood T cell repertoires in COVID-19. About the study: T cells, B-cell-depleted T cells, or PBMCs supplied cDNA or gDNA.

Original methodology: From reference gene primer amplification, estimates of nucleated cell counts were derived. Sequencing used immunoSEQ multiplex PCR; TCRdb keeps in-frame clones, though not all of them. V, J and clone size reflect that table, while D and trimming were determined from the DNA. The repertoire holds 150,000 to 200,000 clones, 90% seen once, with around 0.5% in the top ten. The CDR3 contains 14 residues. From germline, CDR1 is PRHDT and CDR2 FYEKMQ (reference sequence). V was shortened by 5 bases and J by 4 bases, with 15 bases between the two germline ends. The specimen was peripheral blood. The sequence was collected from a man over 45 with acute or convalescent COVID-19. This chain links TRBV13 with TRBJ2-7; no reliable D call. This CDR3 is CASSPPLHPYEQYF. CDR3 DNA sequence: TGTGCCAGCAGCCCCCCACTCCATCCTTACGAGCAGTACTTC.